The entry below gives a single T cell receptor (beta chain) sequence along with its context. TCRdb's copy holds only in-frame clones and misses some; the assay was immunoSEQ multiplex PCR. This table has 200,000 or so clones, approximately 93% appearing once. CDR3 length: 14 residues. V lost 4 bases, J lost 8 bases, and 6 bases stayed unmatched. Germline assignment: CDR1 SGDLS and CDR2 YYNGEE. Analyses pooled second doses at about 4 or about 12 weeks. The data are from a study of T cell responses to AZD1222 COVID-19 vaccine. This sequence originates from an adult who received the AZD1222 COVID-19 vaccine. V is TRBV9 and J is TRBJ1-2, with 12 bases fitting TRBD1. Sequenced material: peripheral blood, taken 28 days after the second AZD1222 dose. The CDR3 DNA follows: TGTGCCAGCAGCCCGGGACAGGGGGCGAGAGGCTACACCTTC. Translating it yields CASSPGQGARGYTF.